The entry below describes one T cell receptor (beta chain). Its target is not known. Germline CDR1 reads GTSNPN; CDR2 reads SVGIG (reference sequence). With 6 bases clipped from V and 8 bases from J, the junction kept 5 bases outside the gene matches. This CDR3 is 11 amino acids long. This entry is derived from a study of cytomegalovirus exposure and HLA in healthy donors. Study-wide results and limits: The classifier was said to identify cytomegalovirus status with high specificity and sensitivity.

The PCR employed 60 Vbeta primers together with 13 Jbeta primers. Profiled with immunoSEQ multiplex PCR; TCRdb holds only in-frame clones, not every one. The listing contains tens of thousands of clones. Sequencing was done on a sample of PBMCs. This sequence was found in a woman aged 50 to 60 in good health and CMV-seropositive. The chain is built from TRBV30 and TRBJ1-2; 8 bases are shared with TRBD1. Written as DNA, the CDR3 is TGTGCCTGCATACAGGGGGAGGGCTACACCTTC. Its translation is CACIQGEGYTF.